This passage covers 15 T cell receptor beta chains from one sample sequenced in a study of CD8 T cells in ankylosing spondylitis. TCRdb redid the calling of the 5' RACE reads with MiXCR, one entry per CDR3 protein. The table lists 150,000 to 200,000 distinct CDR3 sequences, 10% to 15% of them singletons. Sequencing was carried out using blood, either unsorted or a sorted T cell fraction (not recorded which). The receptor set was obtained from a female donor with ankylosing spondylitis or in good health (not recorded which).

V is TRBV7-9 and J is TRBJ2-7; the D gene is possibly TRBD2 (5 bases). Trimming cost V 6 bases and J 0 bases, with 9 bases left between them. There are 13 residues in the CDR3. Germline CDR1 and CDR2: SEHNR and FQNEAQ (reference sequence). The CDR3 protein is CASSRAGSYEQYF. CDR3 coding DNA: TGTGCCAGCAGTCGGGCGGGCTCCTACGAGCAGTACTTC.

To note about this clonotype: This may come from a read error, since a much larger clone is one base off. The CDR3 does not close with the conserved phenylalanine or tryptophan, likely indicating a read error. The chain carries TRBV20-1 and TRBJ1-2; 10 positions match TRBD1. Germline V gene data show CDR1 as DFQATT and CDR2 as SNEGSKA (reference sequence). The CDR3 extends over 14 amino acids. V was pared by 2 bases and J by 3 bases, with 3 bases of the junction left unmatched. CDR3 protein: CSARRQGADYGYTL. The CDR3 DNA reads TGCAGTGCTAGACGACAGGGGGCAGACTATGGCTACACCCTC.

About this clonotype: This may be a read error: a much more frequent sequence differs by one nucleotide. The chain is built from TRBV18 and TRBJ1-2, with D perhaps TRBD1 (6 bases). The V and J ends lost 5 bases and 1 base respectively, with 8 bases between them. The CDR3 has 13 residues. Looked up from germline, CDR1 is KGHSH and CDR2 is LQKENI. The CDR3 DNA sequence: TGTGCCAGCTCAACGGACAGTAACTATGGCTACACCTTC. It translates to CASSTDSNYGYTF.

The rearrangement links TRBV12-3 or TRBV12-4 to TRBJ1-4; TRBD1 might be the D (5 bases). The length of the CDR3 is 14 residues. V was cut by 6 bases and J by 8 bases, with 16 bases left in between. The CDR3 nucleotides are TGTGCCAGCAGCCCAAAAGGGGATAGCGAAAAACTGTTTTTT. The encoded protein is CASSPKGDSEKLFF.

The chain employs TRBV29-1 and TRBJ1-5; D ambiguous. CDR1 and CDR2 (germline): SQVTM, ANQGSEA. This CDR3 spans 12 amino acids. Trimming shortened V by 7 bases and J by 2 bases, and 9 bases separated the two germline ends. This CDR3 reads CSAVSGNQPQHF. CDR3 nucleotides: TGCAGCGCCGTTTCGGGCAATCAGCCCCAGCATTTT.

CDR3 region: CASSRTYYNEQFF. DNA of the CDR3: TGTGCCAGCAGTAGGACCTACTACAATGAGCAGTTCTTC. The rearrangement joins TRBV6-2 or TRBV6-3 to TRBJ2-1, with D unresolved. The CDR3 sequence is 13 residues long. Germline-derived CDR1 and CDR2 are MNHEY and SVGEGT. With 5 bases removed from V and 3 bases from J, the gap between germline ends came to 8 bases.

The table lists this clonotype with many counts. The chain is built from TRBV29-1 and TRBJ2-7; unclear D gene. In germline, CDR1 is SQVTM, CDR2 ANQGSEA. The ends were cut back, 4 bases at V and 0 bases at J, with 13 bases in the middle. The CDR3 sequence is 14 residues long. The DNA for the CDR3 is TGCAGCGTTGCCGGGTCGCATATCTCCTACGAGCAGTACTTC. It is translated as CSVAGSHISYEQYF.

This clonotype has only one observation. The CDR3 bases are TGTGCCAGCAGCTTAACCGTCGATCAGCCCCAGCATTTT. The encoded protein is CASSLTVDQPQHF. The chain employs TRBV7-2 and TRBJ1-5; D remains unclear. CDR1 and CDR2 (germline): SGHTA, FQGNSA. V was cut by 2 bases and J by 5 bases, with 7 bases left in between. This CDR3 spans 13 amino acids.

This clonotype was recorded many times. The chain is built from TRBV5-1 and TRBJ1-3; 8 bases are a match to TRBD1. The V gene's germline CDR1 is SGHRS and CDR2 YFSETQ. The V segment lost 5 bases and the J segment 4 bases; nucleotides outside the gene matches: 8. This CDR3 has 15 residues. The CDR3 DNA sequence: TGCGCCAGCAGACCTGACAGGGGAGCAGGAAACACCATATATTTT. Encoded protein: CASRPDRGAGNTIYF.

This clonotype was picked up many times. V gene TRBV5-1 combines with J gene TRBJ1-6; unclear D gene. The CDR3 spans 15 residues. V lost 0 bases, J lost 8 bases, and 12 bases lay in between. CDR1 SGHRS and CDR2 YFSETQ come from the germline V gene. CDR3 coding DNA: TGCGCCAGCAGCTTGGTAGGCCGCGCGGATTCACCCCTCCACTTT. Amino acid sequence: CASSLVGRADSPLHF.

This clonotype was observed many times. The chain carries TRBV4-1 and TRBJ1-1; perhaps TRBD1 as D (5 bases). The CDR3 length is 16 residues. Germline V gene data show CDR1 as MGHRA and CDR2 as YSYEKL. Trimming took 0 bases from V and 4 from J, leaving 15 bases between them. The CDR3: CASSQEWGTRGTEAFF. CDR3 nucleotides: TGCGCCAGCAGCCAAGAATGGGGGACCCGGGGCACTGAAGCTTTCTTT.

This clonotype was observed many times. The chain links TRBV7-8 to TRBJ2-7, with unresolved D. This CDR3 comprises 11 residues. Looked up from germline, CDR1 is SGHVS and CDR2 is FQNEAQ. Trimming stripped 6 bases from V and 3 bases from J, with 6 bases between. CDR3 sequence (DNA): TGTGCCAGCAGGCAAAACTACGAGCAGTACTTC. Translating it yields CASRQNYEQYF.

This clonotype was seen repeatedly, ten times or more. The chain employs TRBV7-8 and TRBJ1-2; no reliable D call. The V gene's germline CDR1 is SGHVS and CDR2 FQNEAQ. Trimming shortened V by 1 base and J by 1 base, and 19 bases separated the two germline ends. CDR3 length: 18 amino acids. The CDR3 loop is CASSLVGVFATYNYGYTF. As DNA, the CDR3 is TGTGCCAGCAGCTTAGTTGGGGTCTTCGCGACGTATAACTATGGCTACACCTTC.

Details on this clonotype: A much larger clone is a single base away; this may be a read error. V gene TRBV4-3 combines with J gene TRBJ2-1; D possibly uses TRBD1 or TRBD2 (5 bases each). The CDR3 consists of 16 residues. The V gene lost 0 bases and the J gene lost 2 bases, with 11 bases spanning the gap. The germline CDR1 and CDR2 sequences are LGHNA and YSLEER. The CDR3 loop is CASSQDWGSTYNEQFF. The CDR3 coding sequence is TGCGCCAGCAGCCAAGATTGGGGGAGCACCTACAATGAGCAGTTCTTC.

This clonotype was observed at least ten times. The chain employs TRBV20-1 and TRBJ1-1; 8 positions match TRBD1. The CDR3 is made up of 14 amino acids. Germline V gives CDR1 DFQATT, CDR2 SNEGSKA (reference sequence). Trimming at V came to 3 bases and at J to 4 bases, leaving 7 bases not matched to a gene. This CDR3 is CSASQGAPGTEAFF. For the CDR3, the DNA is TGCAGTGCTAGCCAGGGGGCGCCGGGCACTGAAGCTTTCTTT.